One and the same sample provided the 6 T cell receptor beta chains below, sequenced in a study of T-cell reconstitution after alpha-beta-depleted transplantation in children. It was with unique molecular identifiers that the TCRbeta library was prepared. In TCRdb, the PCR reads were re-called with MiXCR into one record per CDR3 protein. Among 450,000 to 700,000 distinct CDR3 sequences listed, approximately 30% were seen once. Sample: PBMCs, taken before TCRalphabeta/CD19-depleted stem cell transplant. The receptor source for this set is a boy younger than two with Wiskott-Aldrich syndrome, due to receive a stem cell transplant.

The genes are TRBV3-1 and TRBJ2-7; 11 positions match TRBD2. Germline loops: CDR1 LGHDT, CDR2 YNNKEL (reference sequence). This CDR3 contains 19 residues. The J segment lost 2 bases and the V segment lost 1 base, leaving 13 bases of the junction unmatched. The CDR3 is CASSQGIRLAGGNTYEQYF. DNA of the CDR3: TGTGCCAGCAGCCAAGGCATAAGGCTAGCGGGAGGAAACACCTACGAGCAGTACTTC.

The rearrangement links TRBV18 to TRBJ2-3, with 10 bases identical to TRBD2. The J segment lost 2 bases and the V segment lost 6 bases, leaving 8 bases of the junction unmatched. Germline assignment: CDR1 KGHSH and CDR2 LQKENI. The CDR3 has 16 amino acids. The CDR3 here is CASSPTSGPLTDTQYF. The CDR3 nucleotides are TGTGCCAGCTCCCCGACTAGCGGGCCTCTCACAGATACGCAGTATTTT.

The chain has TRBV20-1 and TRBJ2-3; TRBD2 agrees at 10 bases. This CDR3 has 15 amino acids. CDR1 and CDR2 from the germline V gene are DFQATT and SNEGSKA (reference sequence). Trimming at V came to 5 bases and at J to 3 bases, leaving 8 bases not matched to a gene. CDR3 protein: CSARWLAGVTDTQYF. The CDR3 DNA follows: TGCAGTGCTCGTTGGCTAGCGGGAGTGACAGATACGCAGTATTTT.

The J gene is TRBJ2-3, the V gene TRBV15; 8 nucleotides align to TRBD2. The germline gives CDR1 LNHNV, CDR2 YYDKDF (reference sequence). There are 16 residues in the CDR3. J lost 6 bases, V lost 1 base, and 9 bases had no gene match. The CDR3 protein is CATSRGPAGAPDTQYF. The CDR3 DNA sequence: TGTGCCACCAGCAGAGGTCCAGCGGGGGCCCCTGATACGCAGTATTTT.

This clonotype has just a few counts. Germline is not matched at one junction end, which may reflect a read error. The chain employs TRBV29-1 and TRBJ1-2; 8 bases are a match to TRBD1. Per the germline V gene, CDR1 is SQVTM and CDR2 is ANQGSEA. The CDR3 is 15 amino acids. CDR3 DNA: TGCAGCGTTCAAGACAGGGGCCCAGCTTCATATGGCTACACCTTC. Its translation is CSVQDRGPASYGYTF.

The CDR3 loop reads CASSLQLGNTEAFF. In DNA, the CDR3 is TGTGCCAGCAGCTTGCAATTAGGGAACACTGAAGCTTTCTTT. The chain recombines TRBV11-2 with TRBJ1-1; D not certain. Trimming removed 3 bases from V and 1 base from J, with 9 bases in between. The germline V gene encodes CDR1 SGHAT and CDR2 FQNNGV. The CDR3 runs 14 residues.